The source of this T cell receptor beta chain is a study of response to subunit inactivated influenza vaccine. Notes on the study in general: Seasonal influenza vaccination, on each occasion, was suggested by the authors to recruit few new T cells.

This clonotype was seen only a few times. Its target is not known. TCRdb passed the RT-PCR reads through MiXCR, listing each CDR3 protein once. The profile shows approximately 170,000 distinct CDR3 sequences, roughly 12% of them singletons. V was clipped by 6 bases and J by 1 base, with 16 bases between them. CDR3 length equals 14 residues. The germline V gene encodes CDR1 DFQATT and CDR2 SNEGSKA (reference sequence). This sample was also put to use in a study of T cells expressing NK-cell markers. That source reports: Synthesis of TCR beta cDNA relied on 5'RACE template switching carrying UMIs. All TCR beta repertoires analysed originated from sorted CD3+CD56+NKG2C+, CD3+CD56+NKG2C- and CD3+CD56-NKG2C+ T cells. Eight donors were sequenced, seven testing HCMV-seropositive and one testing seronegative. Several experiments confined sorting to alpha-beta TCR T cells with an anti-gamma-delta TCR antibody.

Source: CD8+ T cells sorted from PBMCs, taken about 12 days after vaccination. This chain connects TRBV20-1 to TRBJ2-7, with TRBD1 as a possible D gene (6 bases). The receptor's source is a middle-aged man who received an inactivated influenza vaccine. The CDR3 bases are TGCAGTGCAAACGACAGGACGGGTTCCTACGAGCAGTACTTC. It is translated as CSANDRTGSYEQYF.